The rows below give T cell receptor beta chains drawn from one sample of a study of cytomegalovirus exposure and HLA in healthy donors. Produced via immunoSEQ multiplex PCR; TCRdb's table is partial and in-frame only. The repertoire holds fewer than 200,000 clones, with 78% as singletons. The sample was PBMCs. The receptors were gathered from a female donor in good health and CMV-seronegative. Both conserved end residues are part of each CDR3. Each record gives: J gene, V gene, CDR3 protein.

j_gene: TRBJ1-4; v_gene: TRBV7-3; CDR3aa: CASSLFGSFPGNIPARNEKLFF
j_gene: TRBJ1-1; v_gene: TRBV29-1; CDR3aa: CSGERTGSGNTEAFF
j_gene: TRBJ2-3; v_gene: TRBV7-9; CDR3aa: CASSLYHVDNTDTQYF
j_gene: TRBJ2-7; v_gene: TRBV4-2; CDR3aa: CASSQVGEYSYEQYF
j_gene: TRBJ2-3; v_gene: TRBV2; CDR3aa: CASTWVAGGTDTQYF
j_gene: TRBJ2-3; v_gene: TRBV25-1; CDR3aa: CASSRVRDTQYF
j_gene: TRBJ2-1; v_gene: TRBV14; CDR3aa: CASSQGTIAGDEQFF
j_gene: TRBJ2-3; v_gene: TRBV4-1; CDR3aa: CASSQVAGGPSSTDTQYF
j_gene: TRBJ1-2; v_gene: TRBV30; CDR3aa: CAWSTRDRPFTTYGYTF
j_gene: TRBJ2-5; v_gene: TRBV7-8; CDR3aa: CASSLGLAPQETQYF
j_gene: TRBJ2-7; v_gene: TRBV5-6; CDR3aa: CASSLFGRSYEQYF
j_gene: TRBJ2-3; v_gene: TRBV5-1; CDR3aa: CASSRGLDTQYF
j_gene: TRBJ2-2; v_gene: TRBV2; CDR3aa: CASTLAGGRNTGELFF
j_gene: TRBJ1-4; v_gene: TRBV5-6; CDR3aa: CASSYLATNEKLFF
j_gene: TRBJ2-7; v_gene: TRBV9; CDR3aa: CASSPWDRAHEQYF
j_gene: TRBJ1-2; v_gene: TRBV7-8; CDR3aa: CASSYAGGRGGLGYTF
j_gene: TRBJ1-1; v_gene: TRBV16; CDR3aa: CASSRGGLTEAFF
j_gene: TRBJ2-7; v_gene: TRBV12-5; CDR3aa: CASGYRLGGSYEQYF
j_gene: TRBJ1-1; v_gene: TRBV6-5; CDR3aa: CASSFTFGENTEAFF
j_gene: TRBJ2-5; v_gene: TRBV4-1; CDR3aa: CASSQGTIVDAQTQYF
j_gene: TRBJ1-1; v_gene: TRBV6-1; CDR3aa: CASSRNRGVRTEAFF
j_gene: TRBJ1-2; v_gene: TRBV6-5; CDR3aa: CASSYWQGFSYGYTF
j_gene: TRBJ1-6; v_gene: TRBV7-9; CDR3aa: CASSIGTANSPLHF
j_gene: TRBJ2-3; v_gene: TRBV7-2; CDR3aa: CASSRDSPSTDTQYF
j_gene: TRBJ1-2; v_gene: TRBV2; CDR3aa: CASSEEEGTYGYTF
j_gene: TRBJ2-7; v_gene: TRBV29-1; CDR3aa: CSVSGLQTVYEQYF
j_gene: TRBJ2-3; v_gene: TRBV10-3; CDR3aa: CAISGPTRRMAQYF
j_gene: TRBJ2-3; v_gene: TRBV7-9; CDR3aa: CASSPSGRTDTQYF
j_gene: TRBJ1-1; v_gene: TRBV7-9; CDR3aa: CASSPRGIIVGAFF
j_gene: TRBJ2-1; v_gene: TRBV6-6; CDR3aa: CASSSPSRGYNEQFF
j_gene: TRBJ2-3; v_gene: TRBV2; CDR3aa: CANSPDTTSTDTQYF
j_gene: TRBJ1-1; v_gene: TRBV11-2; CDR3aa: CASSLGAGGLTEAFF
j_gene: TRBJ1-2; v_gene: TRBV29-1; CDR3aa: CSAGGGVDGYTF
j_gene: TRBJ2-1; v_gene: TRBV29-1; CDR3aa: CSVEYTSRGLYNEQFF
j_gene: TRBJ2-1; v_gene: TRBV4-1; CDR3aa: CASSQSLALSLNEQFF
j_gene: TRBJ1-4; v_gene: TRBV19; CDR3aa: CASTEGQGNEKLFF
j_gene: TRBJ2-7; v_gene: TRBV9; CDR3aa: CASSVFGSESYEQYF
j_gene: TRBJ2-1; v_gene: TRBV2; CDR3aa: CAVDGRGGYNEQFF
j_gene: TRBJ2-5; v_gene: TRBV5-6; CDR3aa: CASSFGLAGVRETQYF
j_gene: TRBJ2-7; v_gene: TRBV9; CDR3aa: CASSSRGTGEVEQYF
j_gene: TRBJ1-1; v_gene: TRBV18; CDR3aa: CASSPRSDRSTEAFF
j_gene: TRBJ2-5; v_gene: TRBV7-9; CDR3aa: CSSSLGGGEETQYF
j_gene: TRBJ2-7; v_gene: TRBV28; CDR3aa: CASSPGGGYEQYF
j_gene: TRBJ2-6; v_gene: TRBV11-2; CDR3aa: CASSLGRSGANVLTF
j_gene: TRBJ1-5; v_gene: TRBV27; CDR3aa: CASSPPGLAGVQPQHF
j_gene: TRBJ1-2; v_gene: TRBV9; CDR3aa: CASSVGSRGLEGYTF
j_gene: TRBJ1-2; v_gene: TRBV7-2; CDR3aa: CASSLIRIGEIYGYTF
j_gene: TRBJ2-5; v_gene: TRBV7-2; CDR3aa: CASSLLDLGIAQPQETQYF
j_gene: TRBJ2-4; v_gene: TRBV13; CDR3aa: CASSLGSLAGGSKNIQYF
j_gene: TRBJ2-3; v_gene: TRBV12-5; CDR3aa: CASGLDPRVADTQYF